This T cell receptor (beta chain) was identified in a study of T-cell memory formation after mild COVID-19. CDR3 length: 12 residues. Trimming removed 5 bases from V and 11 bases from J, with 13 bases in between. TCRdb processed the 5' RACE reads anew with MiXCR; each CDR3 protein has one entry. The top ten hold 8.1% of the sample, which has approximately 560,000 distinct CDR3 sequences, 17% seen once. This TCR was recovered from an adult woman who had mild COVID-19 (a few samples of this study predate the infection). Cell type and time point are not known. This chain joins TRBV12-3 or TRBV12-4 and TRBJ1-5; D is perhaps TRBD1 (6 bases). What was sequenced was PBMCs or a T cell subset sorted from them (not recorded which). The CDR3 DNA follows: TGTGCCAGCAGTACGAACAGGGTAACCCAGCATTTT. Translating gives CASSTNRVTQHF.